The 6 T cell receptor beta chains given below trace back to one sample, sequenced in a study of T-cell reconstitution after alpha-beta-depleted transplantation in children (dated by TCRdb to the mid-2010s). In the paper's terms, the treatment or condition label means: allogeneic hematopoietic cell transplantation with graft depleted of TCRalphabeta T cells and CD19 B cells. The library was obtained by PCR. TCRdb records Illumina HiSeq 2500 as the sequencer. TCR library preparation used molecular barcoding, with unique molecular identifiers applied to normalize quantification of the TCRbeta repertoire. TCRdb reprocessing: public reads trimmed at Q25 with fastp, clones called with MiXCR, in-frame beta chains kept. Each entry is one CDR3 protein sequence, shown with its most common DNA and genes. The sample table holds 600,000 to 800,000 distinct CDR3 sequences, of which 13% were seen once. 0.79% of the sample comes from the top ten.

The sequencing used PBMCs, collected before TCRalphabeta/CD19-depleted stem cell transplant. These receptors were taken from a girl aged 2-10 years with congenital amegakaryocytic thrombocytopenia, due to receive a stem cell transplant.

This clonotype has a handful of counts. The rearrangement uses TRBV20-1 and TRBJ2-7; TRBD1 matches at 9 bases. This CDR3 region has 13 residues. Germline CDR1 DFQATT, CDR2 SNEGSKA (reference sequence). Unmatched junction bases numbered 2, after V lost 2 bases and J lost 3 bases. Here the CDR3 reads CSARRDRDYEQYF. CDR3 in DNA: TGCAGTGCTAGACGGGACAGGGACTACGAGCAGTACTTC.

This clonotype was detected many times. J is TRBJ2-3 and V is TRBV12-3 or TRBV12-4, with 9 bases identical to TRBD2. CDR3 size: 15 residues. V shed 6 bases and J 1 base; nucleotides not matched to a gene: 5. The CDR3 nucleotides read TGTGCCAGCAGCTGGACTAGCGAAGGCACAGATACGCAGTATTTT. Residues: CASSWTSEGTDTQYF.

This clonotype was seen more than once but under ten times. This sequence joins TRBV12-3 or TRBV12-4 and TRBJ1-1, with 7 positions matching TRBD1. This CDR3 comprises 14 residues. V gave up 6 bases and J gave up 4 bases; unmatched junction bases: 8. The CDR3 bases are TGTGCCAGCAGCTCCGGACAGGTGGGCACTGAAGCTTTCTTT. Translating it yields CASSSGQVGTEAFF.

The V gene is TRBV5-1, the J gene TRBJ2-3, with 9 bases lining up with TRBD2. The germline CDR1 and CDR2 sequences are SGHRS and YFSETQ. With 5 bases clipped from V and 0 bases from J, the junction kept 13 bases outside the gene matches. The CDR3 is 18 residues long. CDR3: CASSPPGLASPSTDTQYF. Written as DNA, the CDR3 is TGCGCCAGCAGTCCCCCGGGACTAGCTTCTCCTAGCACAGATACGCAGTATTTT.

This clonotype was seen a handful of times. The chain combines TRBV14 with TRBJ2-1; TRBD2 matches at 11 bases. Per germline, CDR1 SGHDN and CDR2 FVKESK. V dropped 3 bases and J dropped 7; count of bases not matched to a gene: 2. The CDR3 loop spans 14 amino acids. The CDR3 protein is CASSQTSGMNEQFF. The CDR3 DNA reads TGTGCCAGCAGCCAGACTAGCGGGATGAATGAGCAGTTCTTC.

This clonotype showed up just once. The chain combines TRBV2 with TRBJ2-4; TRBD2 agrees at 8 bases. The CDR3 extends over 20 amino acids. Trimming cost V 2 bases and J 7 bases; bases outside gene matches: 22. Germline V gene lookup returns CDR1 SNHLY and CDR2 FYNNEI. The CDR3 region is CASSEHRGGAGVGARNIQYF. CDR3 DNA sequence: TGTGCCAGCAGTGAACATCGCGGTGGAGCGGGAGTAGGGGCGAGGAACATTCAGTACTTC.